This TCR beta chain appears in the sequencing data of a study of regulatory T cells in long-lasting Graves disease. To make TCR beta libraries, researchers used iRepertoire HTBI primers and Arm-PCR of CDR3 regions. Each CDR3 protein is one row after TCRdb ran MiXCR on the multiplex PCR reads. The sample shows 510,000 or so distinct CDR3 sequences, around 11% of them seen only once. Documented time point: newly diagnosed GD, antithyroid drugs for less than 3 months. From PBMCs, RNA was extracted and then used to make the TCR library. The CDR3 totals 18 residues. Looked up from germline, CDR1 is GTSNPN and CDR2 is SVGIG (reference sequence). Trimming removed 2 bases at V and 3 bases at J, with 20 bases between. Separately, the same data were catalogued under a study of T cells in Graves' hyperthyroidism and ophthalmopathy.

Material: peripheral blood mononuclear cells (PBMCs), obtained at new diagnosis, from a patient treated with antithyroid drugs. This receptor was obtained from a woman aged 25 to 39 with Graves disease. V and J are TRBV30 and TRBJ1-6; tentative D call: TRBD1 (6 bases). The CDR3 here is CAWSLGHLTRDYNSPLHF. CDR3 DNA sequence: TGTGCCTGGAGTTTGGGACATCTCACCAGGGACTATAATTCACCCCTCCACTTT.